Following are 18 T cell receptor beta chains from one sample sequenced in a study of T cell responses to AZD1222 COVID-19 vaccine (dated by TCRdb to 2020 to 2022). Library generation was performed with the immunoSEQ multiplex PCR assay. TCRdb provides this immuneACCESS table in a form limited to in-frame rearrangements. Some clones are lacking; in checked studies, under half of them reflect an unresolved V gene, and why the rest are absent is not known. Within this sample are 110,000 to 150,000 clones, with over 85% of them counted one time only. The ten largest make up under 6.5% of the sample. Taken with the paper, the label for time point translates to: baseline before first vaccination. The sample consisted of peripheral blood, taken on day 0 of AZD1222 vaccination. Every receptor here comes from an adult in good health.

CDR3 nucleotide sequence: TGTGCCAGCAGCCGGAACCGGGTCCCATTTCTTTTCTTT. It yields the protein CASSRNRVPFLFF. This chain connects TRBV6-1 to TRBJ1-1; D gene ambiguous. The length of the CDR3 is 13 residues. Per germline, CDR1 MNHNS and CDR2 SASEGT. Trimming pared 6 bases from V and 13 bases from J, leaving 21 bases between.

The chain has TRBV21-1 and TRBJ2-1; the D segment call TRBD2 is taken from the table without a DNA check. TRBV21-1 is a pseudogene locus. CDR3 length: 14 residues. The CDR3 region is CAISGLAGVYEQFF. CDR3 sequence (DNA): TGTGCCATCTCGGGTTTGGCGGGAGTCTATGAGCAGTTCTTC.

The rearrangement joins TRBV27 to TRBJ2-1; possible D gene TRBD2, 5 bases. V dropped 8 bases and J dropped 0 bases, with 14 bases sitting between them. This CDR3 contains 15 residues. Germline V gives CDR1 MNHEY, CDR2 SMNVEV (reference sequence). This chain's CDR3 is CASSQRGYSYNEQFF. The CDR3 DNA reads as TGTGCCAGCTCCCAACGGGGTTACTCCTACAATGAGCAGTTCTTC.

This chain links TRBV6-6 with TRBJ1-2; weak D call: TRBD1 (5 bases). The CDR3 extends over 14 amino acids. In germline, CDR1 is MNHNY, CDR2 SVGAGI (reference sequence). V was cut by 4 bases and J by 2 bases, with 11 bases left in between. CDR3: CASSFDSPNYGYTF. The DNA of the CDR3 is TGTGCCAGCAGTTTCGACAGTCCCAACTATGGCTACACCTTC.

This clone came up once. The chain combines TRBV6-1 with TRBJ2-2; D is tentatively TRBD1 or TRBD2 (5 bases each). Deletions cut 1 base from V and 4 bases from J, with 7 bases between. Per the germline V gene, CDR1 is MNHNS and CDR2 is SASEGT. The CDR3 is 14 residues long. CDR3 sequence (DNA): TGTGCCAGCAGTGAAGTTGGGGGCACCGGGGAGCTGTTTTTT. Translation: CASSEVGGTGELFF.

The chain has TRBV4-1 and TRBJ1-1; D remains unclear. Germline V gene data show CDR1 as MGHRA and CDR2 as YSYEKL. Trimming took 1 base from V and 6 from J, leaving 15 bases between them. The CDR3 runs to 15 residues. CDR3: CASSQGSGEVAEAFF. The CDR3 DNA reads TGCGCCAGCAGCCAAGGGTCTGGGGAGGTAGCTGAAGCTTTCTTT.

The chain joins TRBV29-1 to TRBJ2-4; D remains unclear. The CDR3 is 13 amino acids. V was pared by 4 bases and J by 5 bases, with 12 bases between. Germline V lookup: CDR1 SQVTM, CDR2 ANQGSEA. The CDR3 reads CSVGPDTQNIQYF. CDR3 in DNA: TGCAGCGTTGGGCCCGACACCCAAAACATTCAGTACTTC.

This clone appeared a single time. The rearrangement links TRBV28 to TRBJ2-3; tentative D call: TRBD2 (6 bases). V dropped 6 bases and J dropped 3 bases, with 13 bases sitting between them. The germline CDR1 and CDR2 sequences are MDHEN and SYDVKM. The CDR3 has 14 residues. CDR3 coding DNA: TGTGCCAGCAGGACTAGTTTTGGGACAGATACGCAGTATTTT. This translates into CASRTSFGTDTQYF. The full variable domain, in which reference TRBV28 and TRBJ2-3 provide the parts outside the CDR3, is DVKVTQSSRYLVKRTGEKVFLECVQDMDHENMFWYRQDPGLGLRLIYFSYDVKMKEKGDIPEGYSVSREKKERFSLILESASTNQTSMYLCASRTSFGTDTQYFGPGTRLTVL.

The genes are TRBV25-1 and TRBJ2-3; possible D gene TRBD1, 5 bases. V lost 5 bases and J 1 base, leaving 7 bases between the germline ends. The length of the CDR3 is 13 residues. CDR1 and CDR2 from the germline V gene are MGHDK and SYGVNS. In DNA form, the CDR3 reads TGTGCCAGCAGTACACAGGGCACAGATACGCAGTATTTT. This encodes CASSTQGTDTQYF.

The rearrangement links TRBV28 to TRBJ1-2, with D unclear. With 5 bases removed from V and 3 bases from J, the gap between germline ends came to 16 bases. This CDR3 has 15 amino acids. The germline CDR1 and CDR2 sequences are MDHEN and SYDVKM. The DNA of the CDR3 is TGTGCCAGCAGTCCCGGGAGTCTCTGGGACTATGGCTACACCTTC. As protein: CASSPGSLWDYGYTF.

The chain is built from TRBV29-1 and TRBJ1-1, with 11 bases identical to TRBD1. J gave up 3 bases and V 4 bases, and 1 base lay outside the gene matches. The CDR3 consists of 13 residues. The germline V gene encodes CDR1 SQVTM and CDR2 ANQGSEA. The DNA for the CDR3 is TGCAGCGTTGGGACAGGGGGCTACACTGAAGCTTTCTTT. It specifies CSVGTGGYTEAFF.

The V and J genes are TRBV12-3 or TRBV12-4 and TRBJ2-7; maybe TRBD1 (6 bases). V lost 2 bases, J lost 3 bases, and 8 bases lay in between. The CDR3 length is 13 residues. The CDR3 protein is CASSLRGIYEQYF. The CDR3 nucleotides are TGTGCCAGCAGTTTAAGGGGGATCTACGAGCAGTACTTC.

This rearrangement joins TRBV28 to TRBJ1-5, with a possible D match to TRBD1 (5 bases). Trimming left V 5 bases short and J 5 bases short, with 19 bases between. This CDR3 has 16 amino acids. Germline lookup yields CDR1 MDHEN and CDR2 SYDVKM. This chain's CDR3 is CASSLPGGVGYQPQHF. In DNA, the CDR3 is TGTGCCAGCAGTCTACCTGGGGGGGTCGGTTATCAGCCCCAGCATTTT.

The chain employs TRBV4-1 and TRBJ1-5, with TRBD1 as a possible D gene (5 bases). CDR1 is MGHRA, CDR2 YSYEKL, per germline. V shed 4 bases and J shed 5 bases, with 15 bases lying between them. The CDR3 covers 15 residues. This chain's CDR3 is CASSRGRERYQPQHF. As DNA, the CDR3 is TGCGCCAGCAGCCGCGGCAGGGAAAGGTATCAGCCCCAGCATTTT.

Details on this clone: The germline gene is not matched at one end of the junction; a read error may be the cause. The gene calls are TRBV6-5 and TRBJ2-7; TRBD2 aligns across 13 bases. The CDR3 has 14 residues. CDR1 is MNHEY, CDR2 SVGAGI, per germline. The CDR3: CASSDSGLAGLQYF. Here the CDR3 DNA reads TGTGCCAGCAGTGACTCGGGACTAGCGGGACTACAGTACTTC.

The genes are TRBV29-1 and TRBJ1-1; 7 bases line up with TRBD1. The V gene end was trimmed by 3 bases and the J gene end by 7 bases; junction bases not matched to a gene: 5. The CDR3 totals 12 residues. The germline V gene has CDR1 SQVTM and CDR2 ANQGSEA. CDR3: CSVDRQGVEAFF. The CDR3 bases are TGCAGCGTTGATCGACAGGGAGTTGAAGCTTTCTTT.

CDR3 in DNA: TGTGCCAGCAGCTCCACCGGGACAGGGGTTGTGCCTTTCTTT. This gives the protein CASSSTGTGVVPFF. This sequence joins TRBV7-9 and TRBJ1-1, with 10 bases that match TRBD1. The CDR3 spans 14 residues. CDR1 and CDR2 (germline): SEHNR, FQNEAQ (reference sequence). J was trimmed by 12 bases and V by 4 bases; bases with no gene match: 11.

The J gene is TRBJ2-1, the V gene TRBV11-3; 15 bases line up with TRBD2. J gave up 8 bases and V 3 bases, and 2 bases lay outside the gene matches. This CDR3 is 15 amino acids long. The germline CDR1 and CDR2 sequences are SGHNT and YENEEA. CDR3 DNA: TGTGCCAGCAGCTTGGGACTAGCGGGAGGCGATGAGCAGTTCTTC. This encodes CASSLGLAGGDEQFF.